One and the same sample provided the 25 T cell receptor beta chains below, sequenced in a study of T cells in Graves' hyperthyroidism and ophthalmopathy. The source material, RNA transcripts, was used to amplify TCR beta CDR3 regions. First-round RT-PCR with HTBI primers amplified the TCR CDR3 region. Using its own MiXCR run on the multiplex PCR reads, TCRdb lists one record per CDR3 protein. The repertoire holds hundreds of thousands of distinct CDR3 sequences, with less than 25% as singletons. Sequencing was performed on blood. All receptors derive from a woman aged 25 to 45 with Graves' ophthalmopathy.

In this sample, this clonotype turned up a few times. The CDR3 DNA is TGTGCCAGCAGTCTCGTCCCTGTTACTAGCGGGGCTTACGAGCAGTACTTC. This encodes CASSLVPVTSGAYEQYF. V gene TRBV12-3 or TRBV12-4 combines with J gene TRBJ2-7, with 10 bases matching TRBD2. The CDR3 consists of 17 residues. Germline trimming cut 5 bases from V and 4 bases from J; bases unmatched to any gene: 14.

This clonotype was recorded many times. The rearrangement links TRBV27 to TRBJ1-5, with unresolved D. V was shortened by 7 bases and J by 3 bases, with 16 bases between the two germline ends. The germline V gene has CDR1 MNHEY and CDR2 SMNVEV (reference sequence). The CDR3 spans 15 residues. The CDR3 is CASKGTSLSNQPQHF. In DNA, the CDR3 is TGTGCCAGCAAAGGCACGAGTTTGTCCAATCAGCCCCAGCATTTT.

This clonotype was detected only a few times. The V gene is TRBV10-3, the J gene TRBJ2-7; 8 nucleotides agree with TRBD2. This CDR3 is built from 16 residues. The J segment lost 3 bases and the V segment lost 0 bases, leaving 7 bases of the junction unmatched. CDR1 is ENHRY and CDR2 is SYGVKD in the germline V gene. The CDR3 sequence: CAISESVSGGIYEQYF. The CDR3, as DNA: TGTGCCATCAGTGAGTCAGTAAGCGGGGGCATCTACGAGCAGTACTTC.

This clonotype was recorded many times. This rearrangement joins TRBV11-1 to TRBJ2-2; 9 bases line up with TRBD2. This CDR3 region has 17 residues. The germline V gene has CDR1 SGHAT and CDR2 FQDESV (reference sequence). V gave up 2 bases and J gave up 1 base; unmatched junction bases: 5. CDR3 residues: CASSLSSSGENTGELFF. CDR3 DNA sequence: TGTGCCAGCAGCTTAAGTTCTAGCGGGGAGAACACCGGGGAGCTGTTTTTT.

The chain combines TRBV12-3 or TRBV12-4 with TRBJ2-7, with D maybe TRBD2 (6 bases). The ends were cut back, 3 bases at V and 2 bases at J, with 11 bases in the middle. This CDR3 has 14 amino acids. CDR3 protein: CASSLAGTTYEQYF. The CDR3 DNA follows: TGTGCCAGCAGTTTGGCGGGAACCACCTACGAGCAGTACTTC.

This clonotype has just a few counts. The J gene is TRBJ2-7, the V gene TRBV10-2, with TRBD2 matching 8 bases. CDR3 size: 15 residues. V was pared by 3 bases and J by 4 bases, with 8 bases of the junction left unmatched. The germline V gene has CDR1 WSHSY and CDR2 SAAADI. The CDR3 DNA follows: TGCGCCAGCAGTGACAGGGCGGGAGGCTCTTACGAGCAGTACTTC. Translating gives CASSDRAGGSYEQYF.

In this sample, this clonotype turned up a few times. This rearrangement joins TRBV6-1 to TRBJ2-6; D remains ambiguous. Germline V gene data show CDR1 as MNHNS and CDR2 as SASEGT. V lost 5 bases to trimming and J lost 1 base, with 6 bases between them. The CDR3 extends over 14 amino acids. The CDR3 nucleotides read TGTGCCAGCAGTACAAGGTCTGGGGCCAACGTCCTGACTTTC. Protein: CASSTRSGANVLTF.

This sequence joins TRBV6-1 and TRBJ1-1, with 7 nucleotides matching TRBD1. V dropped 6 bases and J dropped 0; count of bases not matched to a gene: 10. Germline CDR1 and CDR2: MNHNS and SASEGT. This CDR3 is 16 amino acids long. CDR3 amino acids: CASRPGQPVMNTEAFF. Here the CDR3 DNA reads TGTGCCAGCAGGCCGGGACAGCCTGTCATGAACACTGAAGCTTTCTTT.

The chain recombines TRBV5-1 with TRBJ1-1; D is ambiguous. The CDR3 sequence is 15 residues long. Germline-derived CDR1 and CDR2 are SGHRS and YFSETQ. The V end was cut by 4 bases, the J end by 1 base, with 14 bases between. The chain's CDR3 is CASSQQPLGNTEAFF. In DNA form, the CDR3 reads TGCGCCAGCAGCCAGCAACCCTTAGGGAACACTGAAGCTTTCTTT.

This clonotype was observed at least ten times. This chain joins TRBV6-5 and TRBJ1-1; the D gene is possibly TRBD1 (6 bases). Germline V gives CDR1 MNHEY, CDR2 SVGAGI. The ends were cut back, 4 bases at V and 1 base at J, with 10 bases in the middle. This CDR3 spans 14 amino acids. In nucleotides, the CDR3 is TGTGCCAGCAGTTCCCCCAGGGGGAACACTGAAGCTTTCTTT. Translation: CASSSPRGNTEAFF.

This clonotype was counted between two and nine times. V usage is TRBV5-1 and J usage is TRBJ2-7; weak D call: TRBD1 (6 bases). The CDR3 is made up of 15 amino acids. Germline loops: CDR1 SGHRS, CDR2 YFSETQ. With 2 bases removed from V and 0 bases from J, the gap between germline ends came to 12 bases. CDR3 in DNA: TGCGCCAGCAGCTTCCGGACAGAGAGCTCCTACGAGCAGTACTTC. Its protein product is CASSFRTESSYEQYF.

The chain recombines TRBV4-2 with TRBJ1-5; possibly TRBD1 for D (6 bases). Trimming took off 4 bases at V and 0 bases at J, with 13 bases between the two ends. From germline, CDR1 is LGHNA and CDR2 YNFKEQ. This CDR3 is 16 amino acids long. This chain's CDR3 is CASSPLQGYSNQPQHF. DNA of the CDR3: TGTGCCAGCAGCCCGCTACAGGGATATAGCAATCAGCCCCAGCATTTT.

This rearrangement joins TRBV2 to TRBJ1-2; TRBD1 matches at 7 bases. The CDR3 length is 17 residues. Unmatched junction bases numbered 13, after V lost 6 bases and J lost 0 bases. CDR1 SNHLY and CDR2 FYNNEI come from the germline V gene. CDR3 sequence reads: CASSHGWKQGSNYGYTF. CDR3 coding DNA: TGTGCCAGCAGCCATGGGTGGAAACAGGGGTCTAACTATGGCTACACCTTC.

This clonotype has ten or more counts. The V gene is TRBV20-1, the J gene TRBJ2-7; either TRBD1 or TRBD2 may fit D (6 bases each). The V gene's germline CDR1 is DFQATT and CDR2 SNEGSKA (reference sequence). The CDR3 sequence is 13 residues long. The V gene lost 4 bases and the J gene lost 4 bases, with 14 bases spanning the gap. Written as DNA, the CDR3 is TGCAGTGCTACACCCGGGGGCCTATACGAGCAGTACTTC. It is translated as CSATPGGLYEQYF.

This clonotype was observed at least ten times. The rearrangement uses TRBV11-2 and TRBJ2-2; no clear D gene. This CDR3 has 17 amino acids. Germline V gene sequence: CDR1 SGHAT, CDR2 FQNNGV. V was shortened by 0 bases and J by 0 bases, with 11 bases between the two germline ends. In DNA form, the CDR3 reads TGTGCCAGCAGCTTAGAAGGCATACAGCCGAACACCGGGGAGCTGTTTTTT. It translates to CASSLEGIQPNTGELFF.

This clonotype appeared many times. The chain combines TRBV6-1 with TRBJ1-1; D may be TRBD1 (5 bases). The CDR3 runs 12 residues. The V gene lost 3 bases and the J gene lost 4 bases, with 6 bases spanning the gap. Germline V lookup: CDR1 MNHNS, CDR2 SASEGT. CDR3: CASSDRVTEAFF. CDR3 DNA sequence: TGTGCCAGCAGTGACAGGGTCACTGAAGCTTTCTTT.

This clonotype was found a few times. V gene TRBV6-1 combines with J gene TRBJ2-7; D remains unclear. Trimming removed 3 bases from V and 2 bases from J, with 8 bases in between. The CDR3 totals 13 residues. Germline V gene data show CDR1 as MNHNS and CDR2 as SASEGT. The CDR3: CASSDRYAYEQYF. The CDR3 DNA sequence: TGTGCCAGCAGTGATAGGTATGCCTACGAGCAGTACTTC.

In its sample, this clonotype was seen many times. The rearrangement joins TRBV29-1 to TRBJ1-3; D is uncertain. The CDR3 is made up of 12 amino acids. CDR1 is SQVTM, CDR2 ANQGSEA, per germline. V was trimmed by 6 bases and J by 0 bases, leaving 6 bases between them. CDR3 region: CSVRNSGNTIYF. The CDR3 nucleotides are TGCAGCGTCCGGAACTCTGGAAACACCATATATTTT.

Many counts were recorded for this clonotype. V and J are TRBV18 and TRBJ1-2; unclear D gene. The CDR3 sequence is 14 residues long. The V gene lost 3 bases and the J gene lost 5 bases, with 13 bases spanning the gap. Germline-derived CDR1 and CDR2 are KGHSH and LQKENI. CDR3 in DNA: TGTGCCAGCTCACCTATGGGCGAAGGGTATGGCTACACCTTC. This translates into CASSPMGEGYGYTF. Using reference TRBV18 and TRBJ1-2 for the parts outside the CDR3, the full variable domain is NAGVMQNPRHLVRRRGQEARLRCSPMKGHSHVYWYRQLPEEGLKFMVYLQKENIIDESGMPKERFSAEFPKEGPSILRIQQVVRGDSAAYFCASSPMGEGYGYTFGSGTRLTVV.

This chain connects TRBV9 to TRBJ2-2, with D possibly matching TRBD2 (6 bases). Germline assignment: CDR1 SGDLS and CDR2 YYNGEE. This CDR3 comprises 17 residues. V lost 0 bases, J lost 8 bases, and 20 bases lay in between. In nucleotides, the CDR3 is TGTGCCAGCAGCGTAGCAAACCAGCGGGCCCTCGGGGGGGAGCTGTTTTTT. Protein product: CASSVANQRALGGELFF.

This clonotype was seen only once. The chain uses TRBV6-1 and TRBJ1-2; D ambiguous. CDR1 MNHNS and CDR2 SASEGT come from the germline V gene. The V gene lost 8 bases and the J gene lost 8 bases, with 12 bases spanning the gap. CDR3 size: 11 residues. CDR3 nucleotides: TGTGCCAGCCGACACGGACGAGGCTACACCTTC. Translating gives CASRHGRGYTF.

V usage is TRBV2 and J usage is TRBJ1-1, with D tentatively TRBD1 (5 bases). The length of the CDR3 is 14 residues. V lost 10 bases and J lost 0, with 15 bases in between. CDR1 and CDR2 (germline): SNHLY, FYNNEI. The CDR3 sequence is CATKGQPMNTEAFF. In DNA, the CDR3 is TGTGCCACCAAGGGGCAGCCCATGAACACTGAAGCTTTCTTT.

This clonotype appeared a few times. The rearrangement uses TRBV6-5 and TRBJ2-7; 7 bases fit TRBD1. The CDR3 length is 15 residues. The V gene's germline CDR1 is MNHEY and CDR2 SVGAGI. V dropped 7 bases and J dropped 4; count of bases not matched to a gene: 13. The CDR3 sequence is CASTSPQPGQYEQYF. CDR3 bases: TGTGCCAGCACTTCTCCTCAACCGGGACAGTACGAGCAGTACTTC.

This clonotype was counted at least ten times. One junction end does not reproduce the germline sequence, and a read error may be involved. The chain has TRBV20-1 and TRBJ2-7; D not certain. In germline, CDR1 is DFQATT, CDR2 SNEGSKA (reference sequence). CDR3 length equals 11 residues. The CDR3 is CSARRSYEQYF. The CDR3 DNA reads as TGCAGCGCTAGACGATCCTACGAGCAGTACTTC.

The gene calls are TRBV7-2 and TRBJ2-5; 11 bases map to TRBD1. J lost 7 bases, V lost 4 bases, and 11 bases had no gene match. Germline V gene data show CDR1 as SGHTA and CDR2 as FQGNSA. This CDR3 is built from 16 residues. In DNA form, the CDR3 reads TGTGCCAGCAGCTCAAGGACAGGGGGCAATCTTGGGACCCAGTACTTC. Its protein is CASSSRTGGNLGTQYF.